This T cell receptor (beta chain) was captured in a study of T cells after yellow fever vaccination. About the research overall: Fractions low in cell number were prepared with SMART-Seq v4 Ultra Low Input.

Ten or more counts support this clonotype. Its antigen is undetermined. TCR cDNA, made by 5'RACE template switching, carried an added universal primer site and UMIs. MiXCR, run by TCRdb on the 5' RACE reads, gives a single entry per CDR3 protein. Here the sample spans about 110,000 distinct CDR3 sequences, approximately 8.4% being singletons. General observations from the study: Primary-vaccination clones mostly resurfaced post-booster (96% CD4, under 90% CD8). The presence of abundant clonotypes contaminating from the bulk population was possible in FACS-sorted repertoires.

The CDR3 covers 14 residues. J gave up 5 bases and V 6 bases, and 9 bases lay outside the gene matches. Germline V gives CDR1 DFQATT, CDR2 SNEGSKA (reference sequence). The receptor was isolated from a man aged 30 to 45 who received the YFV17D yellow fever vaccine. The V gene is TRBV20-1, the J gene TRBJ1-4; TRBD1 agrees at 7 bases. The sequences come from CD8+ T cells sorted from PBMCs, collected 45 days after the yellow fever booster vaccination. CDR3 DNA: TGCAGTGCCCGCTCCGGGACAGAAAATGAAAAACTGTTTTTT. It translates to CSARSGTENEKLFF.